What follows is one TCR beta chain and its context. Antigen specificity is unknown. Repertoires were generated with immunoSEQ multiplex PCR, while TCRdb's copy carries only in-frame clones and drops some. The sample consists of fewer than 400,000 clones, around 74% of them appearing once. The data were taken from a study of shared clonotypes between healthy human individuals. General study findings and limits: The sole specimen, blood, was sampled, and tissue repertoires likely differ.

The V end lost 2 bases, the J end lost 1 base, and 9 bases lay between the germline ends. Germline loops: CDR1 SGHNT, CDR2 YYREEE (reference sequence). The CDR3 is 15 amino acids. Splitting the CD4+ cells yielded a CD45RA+ naive subset and a CD45RA-negative memory subset. This sequence was found in a man aged 25-45 years in good health. The rearrangement uses TRBV5-4 and TRBJ2-2; TRBD2 is a possible D gene (5 bases). Sequencing input: memory CD4+ T cells sorted from blood. Subset of the sample: CD45RA-negative fraction. The CDR3 DNA reads TGTGCCAGCAGCTTTGCTAGCCGGAACACCGGGGAGCTGTTTTTT. Protein: CASSFASRNTGELFF. The full variable domain, completed using reference TRBV5-4 and TRBJ2-2, is ETGVTQSPTHLIKTRGQQVTLRCSSQSGHNTVSWYQQALGQGPQFIFQYYREEENGRGNFPPRFSGLQFPNYSSELNVNALELDDSALYLCASSFASRNTGELFFGEGSRLTVL.